Presented here are 16 T cell receptor beta chains from one specimen sequenced in a study of blood T cells in healthy people across ages. Through a sample-barcoded 5' primer and a J-beta primer mix, a second PCR was run for roughly 7 to 11 cycles. TCRdb passed the 5' RACE reads through MiXCR, listing each CDR3 protein once. Here the sample spans 1.5 million to 2 million distinct CDR3 sequences, approximately 28% being singletons. The sample taken for sequencing was blood. Every receptor here comes from a young woman in good health.

This clonotype was observed a few times. The V gene is TRBV28, the J gene TRBJ1-2, with 7 bases identical to TRBD1. The CDR3 loop spans 14 amino acids. Germline V gene data show CDR1 as MDHEN and CDR2 as SYDVKM. The ends lost 7 bases at V and 8 bases at J; junction bases unmatched: 13. The CDR3 nucleotides are TGTGCCAGCACGTTACAGGGGAGCCTAACGGGCTACACCTTC. Translated: CASTLQGSLTGYTF.

DNA for the CDR3: TGTGCCAGCAGTACAGGGGAGGCCATATATTTT. Protein product: CASSTGEAIYF. The rearrangement joins TRBV28 to TRBJ1-3; 7 bases are a match to TRBD1. V gave up 5 bases and J gave up 11 bases; unmatched junction bases: 3. The CDR3 sequence is 11 residues long. CDR1 is MDHEN and CDR2 is SYDVKM in the germline V gene. Full variable domain (outside the CDR3, taken from reference TRBV28 and TRBJ1-3): DVKVTQSSRYLVKRTGEKVFLECVQDMDHENMFWYRQDPGLGLRLIYFSYDVKMKEKGDIPEGYSVSREKKERFSLILESASTNQTSMYLCASSTGEAIYFGEGSWLTVV.

This clonotype was counted a few times. A much larger clone lies one base from this, so it may be a read error. The CDR3 protein is CTSSLGGPYNEQFF. CDR3 DNA sequence: TGCACCAGCAGCTTGGGAGGCCCCTACAATGAGCAGTTCTTC. The gene calls are TRBV5-1 and TRBJ2-1; D perhaps matches TRBD2 (6 bases). Germline V lookup: CDR1 SGHRS, CDR2 YFSETQ. The CDR3 runs to 14 residues.

On this clonotype: A much larger clonotype is one base distant, so this may be a read error. V is TRBV4-1 and J is TRBJ2-1; D perhaps matches TRBD1 (6 bases). Germline CDR1 reads MGHRA; CDR2 reads YSYEKL. The CDR3 is 15 amino acids. CDR3 loop: CASSQGHHGDNGQFF. CDR3 bases: TGCGCCAGCAGCCAAGGCCACCATGGGGACAATGGGCAGTTCTTC.

This clonotype has a count of ten or more. The V call is TRBV3-1, the J call TRBJ2-5; TRBD2 matches 7 bases. This CDR3 has 14 residues. After removal of 7 bases from V and 5 bases from J, the junction contained 10 bases not matched to a gene. CDR1 LGHDT and CDR2 YNNKEL come from the germline V gene (reference sequence). The CDR3 DNA sequence: TGTGCCAGCAAGACGACTAGCCGGGGGGAGACCCAGTACTTC. Protein: CASKTTSRGETQYF.

Notes on this clonotype: This may come from a read error, since a much larger clone is one base off. The chain employs TRBV29-1 and TRBJ2-1, with 14 positions matching TRBD2. Germline V gives CDR1 SQVTM, CDR2 ANQGSEA. The V gene end was trimmed by 6 bases and the J gene end by 13 bases; junction bases not matched to a gene: 11. CDR3 length equals 14 residues. Written as DNA, the CDR3 is TGCAGCGTGGGACTAGCGGGAGCGGCAAACATTCAGTTCTTC. Translating gives CSVGLAGAANIQFF.

The chain carries TRBV20-1 and TRBJ1-2; 9 nucleotides agree with TRBD1. Germline assignment: CDR1 DFQATT and CDR2 SNEGSKA (reference sequence). CDR3 length equals 17 residues. V shed 1 base, J shed 4 bases, and the junction held 13 bases outside the gene matches. CDR3 sequence: CSARGALLTGGSYGYTF. The CDR3 DNA reads as TGCAGTGCTAGAGGCGCACTCTTGACAGGGGGGTCCTATGGCTACACCTTC.

The chain couples TRBV2 to TRBJ2-4; perhaps TRBD2 as D (5 bases). The end of the DNA aligns better with TRBJ2-7, so the J call may be wrong. The length of the CDR3 is 15 residues. In germline, CDR1 is SNHLY, CDR2 FYNNEI. The CDR3 region is CASSEALRGRYEQYF. The DNA for the CDR3 is TGTGCCAGCAGTGAAGCGCTTAGAGGGCGCTACGAGCAGTACTTC.

In this sample, this clonotype turned up a few times. The V gene is TRBV6-2 or TRBV6-3, the J gene TRBJ2-6; 8 bases match TRBD1. V gave up 0 bases and J gave up 0 bases; unmatched junction bases: 10. The CDR3 length is 20 residues. The germline CDR1 and CDR2 sequences are MNHEY and SVGEGT. CDR3 DNA sequence: TGTGCCAGCAGTTACTCGATTCGGGCAGGGGGCCACTCTGGGGCCAACGTCCTGACTTTC. It translates to CASSYSIRAGGHSGANVLTF.

This clonotype has only a few counts. The V gene is TRBV11-2, the J gene TRBJ2-1; D uncertain. This CDR3 is built from 13 residues. V was cut by 3 bases and J by 3 bases, with 6 bases left in between. Germline CDR1 is SGHAT and CDR2 is FQNNGV. The CDR3 is CASSFVSYNEQFF. CDR3 nucleotides: TGTGCCAGCAGCTTTGTCAGCTACAATGAGCAGTTCTTC.

This clonotype has just a few counts. The J gene is TRBJ2-3, the V gene TRBV5-1; D is perhaps TRBD1 or TRBD2 (6 bases each). CDR1 and CDR2 (germline): SGHRS, YFSETQ. This CDR3 has 16 residues. The germline V and J ends were trimmed by 4 bases and 4 bases, with 19 bases remaining between them. DNA of the CDR3: TGCGCCAGCAGCCCCGGGGTCCGGGGGCCCCCAGATACGCAGTATTTT. Its translation: CASSPGVRGPPDTQYF.

This rearrangement joins TRBV6-5 to TRBJ1-6; TRBD1 agrees at 8 bases. The CDR3 loop spans 13 amino acids. V was pared by 7 bases and J by 10 bases, with 6 bases of the junction left unmatched. The germline V gene encodes CDR1 MNHEY and CDR2 SVGAGI. This CDR3 reads CASIDRGGSPLHF. The CDR3 nucleotides read TGTGCCAGCATCGACAGGGGAGGGTCACCCCTCCACTTT.

V usage is TRBV30 and J usage is TRBJ1-1, with unresolved D. CDR1 is GTSNPN, CDR2 SVGIG, per germline (reference sequence). This CDR3 contains 14 residues. V was shortened by 2 bases and J by 2 bases, with 12 bases between the two germline ends. This CDR3 reads CAWSIAGHNTEAFF. The DNA for the CDR3 is TGTGCCTGGAGTATCGCAGGCCACAACACTGAAGCTTTCTTT. Drawing the rest from reference TRBV30 and TRBJ1-1, the complete variable domain is SQTIHQWPATLVQPVGSPLSLECTVEGTSNPNLYWYRQAAGRGLQLLFYSVGIGQISSEVPQNLSASRPQDRQFILSSKKLLLSDSGFYLCAWSIAGHNTEAFFGQGTRLTVV.

The sample holds many counts of this clonotype. V usage is TRBV29-1 and J usage is TRBJ2-1; D is ambiguous. There are 15 residues in the CDR3. With 1 base removed from V and 9 bases from J, the gap between germline ends came to 19 bases. Germline-derived CDR1 and CDR2 are SQVTM and ANQGSEA. CDR3 amino acids: CSVEGGSYSASEQFF. Written as DNA, the CDR3 is TGCAGCGTTGAAGGTGGGTCTTACAGCGCGAGTGAGCAGTTCTTC.

This clonotype was seen at least ten times. This chain uses TRBV20-1 with TRBJ2-1; 9 nucleotides line up with TRBD2. The germline V gene encodes CDR1 DFQATT and CDR2 SNEGSKA (reference sequence). The CDR3 is 16 amino acids. V was clipped by 6 bases and J by 0 bases; unmatched bases: 9. DNA for the CDR3: TGCAGTGCCAAGGAGCGGGGGGACCCCTCCTACAATGAGCAGTTCTTC. Translating it yields CSAKERGDPSYNEQFF.

This clonotype was detected a few times. The chain joins TRBV5-5 to TRBJ2-5; no clear D. V was shortened by 1 base and J by 5 bases, with 9 bases between the two germline ends. This CDR3 region has 13 residues. The germline V gene encodes CDR1 SGHKS and CDR2 YYEKEE (reference sequence). This CDR3 is CASSLYVAETQYF. The CDR3 nucleotides are TGTGCCAGCAGCTTGTACGTGGCGGAGACCCAGTACTTC.